The clone carrying this T cell receptor (beta chain) was seen only a few times. Germline lookup yields CDR1 SNHLY and CDR2 FYNNEI. V lost 5 bases to trimming and J lost 11 bases; unmatched junction nucleotides: 7. This CDR3 has 12 residues. This sample stems from a study of blood T cell repertoires in COVID-19. Whole-study context: COVID-19 samples collected from the United States, Italy and Spain covered acute and convalescent phases. In each case, the material was cDNA or gDNA derived from T cells, B-cell-depleted T cells, or PBMCs.

In the study's own analysis: Estimates of nucleated cell counts were drawn from the amplification of reference gene primers. Libraries were prepared by immunoSEQ multiplex PCR; TCRdb keeps only in-frame clonotypes and omits some of them. Clonal size and the V and J genes are those of that table, whereas D and trimming came from the DNA. Found here are under 80,000 clones, 65% to 85% of them singletons; the top ten hold 15%. This chain joins TRBV2 and TRBJ2-3; TRBD2 aligns across 7 bases. This sequence was found in a man in his sixties with COVID-19, enrolled during active disease. Material for sequencing was peripheral blood. DNA of the CDR3: TGTGCCAGCAGTCAGCCCGGGACTATGCAGTATTTT. It translates to CASSQPGTMQYF.